A selection of T cell receptor beta chains follows, all from one sample in a study of cytomegalovirus exposure and HLA in healthy donors. Profiled with immunoSEQ multiplex PCR; TCRdb holds only in-frame clones, not every one. The data hold about 120,000 clones, with 72% observed a single time. The sample was PBMCs. The source is a man aged 30-40 years in good health and CMV-seronegative. Both conserved end residues are part of each CDR3. Each record gives: V gene, clone size, J gene, D gene, CDR3 DNA, CDR3 protein. The D gene is left open where the match is weak. Rows may omit the clone size; those that give it use once, few, many or a size class.

V: TRBV7-2
size: -
J: TRBJ1-2
D: -
DNA: TGTGCCAGCAGCCCCGGACACGTCATGGTTGGCTACACCTTC
CDR3: CASSPGHVMVGYTF

V: TRBV27
size: -
J: TRBJ1-2
D: -
DNA: TGTGCCAGCAGCCCCTGGGAGGGGTTGCGCTATGGCTACACCTTC
CDR3: CASSPWEGLRYGYTF

V: TRBV7-8
size: -
J: TRBJ2-5
D: TRBD2
DNA: TGTGCCAGCAGCTTAAGGCGGGGGGTCCAAGAGACCCAGTACTTC
CDR3: CASSLRRGVQETQYF

V: TRBV6-1
size: -
J: TRBJ2-7
D: -
DNA: TGTGCCAGCAGTGAGTACAGTAGCTCCTACGAGCAGTACTTC
CDR3: CASSEYSSSYEQYF

V: TRBV5-6
size: -
J: TRBJ1-4
D: TRBD1
DNA: TGTGCCAGCAGCTCCCCGACAGGGGGGAATGAAAAACTGTTTTTT
CDR3: CASSSPTGGNEKLFF

V: TRBV19
size: once
J: TRBJ1-4
D: TRBD1
DNA: TGTGCCAGTAGTCCCGGACAGGGAGAGCCGGCTAATGAAAAACTGTTTTTT
CDR3: CASSPGQGEPANEKLFF

V: TRBV30
size: -
J: TRBJ1-5
D: -
DNA: TGTGCCTGGAGCGTGTACCTAGGTCAGCCCCAGCATTTT
CDR3: CAWSVYLGQPQHF

V: TRBV6-1
size: -
J: TRBJ1-1
D: -
DNA: TGTGCCACCTCGGTTCGGGAAGCTTTCTTT
CDR3: CATSVREAFF

V: TRBV6-6
size: -
J: TRBJ1-3
D: -
DNA: TGTGCCAGCAGTCCTCGGACTGGGGGGGTTGGAAACACCATATATTTT
CDR3: CASSPRTGGVGNTIYF

V: TRBV5-4
size: -
J: TRBJ2-5
D: -
DNA: TGTGCCAGCAGCCCTGGGGGGGCGGGGGAGGCCCAGTACTTC
CDR3: CASSPGGAGEAQYF

V: TRBV15
size: few
J: TRBJ1-6
D: -
DNA: TGTGCCACCAGCAGAGATATCCAGGGCCACCCACCCCTCCACTTT
CDR3: CATSRDIQGHPPLHF

V: TRBV6-6
size: -
J: TRBJ2-2
D: -
DNA: TGTGCCAGCATTTACGAATCAGATTCGAACACCGGGGAGCTGTTTTTT
CDR3: CASIYESDSNTGELFF

V: TRBV7-9
size: once
J: TRBJ1-3
D: -
DNA: TGTGCCAGCAGCCCTCAAGCCTTCCCAGGGTATAACACCATATATTTT
CDR3: CASSPQAFPGYNTIYF

V: TRBV15
size: few
J: TRBJ1-3
D: -
DNA: TGTGCCACCAGCAGAGGGGCCAACTCTGGAAACACCATATATTTT
CDR3: CATSRGANSGNTIYF

V: TRBV11-3
size: -
J: TRBJ1-3
D: -
DNA: TGTGCCAGCAGCTTAGATTCGGAGAGTAACACCATATATTTT
CDR3: CASSLDSESNTIYF

V: TRBV11-2
size: -
J: TRBJ2-7
D: -
DNA: TGTGCCAGCAGCTGGGGAGGTGAGATGGGGGACGAGCAGTACTTC
CDR3: CASSWGGEMGDEQYF

V: TRBV7-9
size: -
J: TRBJ2-7
D: TRBD1
DNA: TGTGCCACCGGAAATAGCCGGACAGGGGCAGCCTACGAGCAGTACTTC
CDR3: CATGNSRTGAAYEQYF

V: TRBV5-1
size: -
J: TRBJ1-4
D: -
DNA: TGCGCCAGCAGCTCGGGACTGCTTAATGAAAAACTGTTTTTT
CDR3: CASSSGLLNEKLFF

V: TRBV28
size: -
J: TRBJ1-2
D: -
DNA: TGTGCCAGCGCCAGGTATGGCTACACCTTC
CDR3: CASARYGYTF

V: TRBV28
size: -
J: TRBJ1-3
D: -
DNA: TGTGCCACCCACCCGGGACTGGGAAACACCATATATTTT
CDR3: CATHPGLGNTIYF

V: TRBV11-2
size: few
J: TRBJ2-1
D: -
DNA: TGTGCCAGCAGCCCCCTCAATGAGCAGTTCTTC
CDR3: CASSPLNEQFF

V: TRBV30
size: -
J: TRBJ2-7
D: -
DNA: TGTGCCTGGAGTGACTCGTCCTACGAGCAGTACTTC
CDR3: CAWSDSSYEQYF

V: TRBV5-1
size: -
J: TRBJ2-7
D: -
DNA: TGCGCCAGCAGCTTGGAGCGCAGTGATTACGAGCAGTACTTC
CDR3: CASSLERSDYEQYF

V: TRBV5-1
size: -
J: TRBJ2-3
D: -
DNA: TGCGCCAGCAGCTTGGACAGGGTCACAGATACGCAGTATTTT
CDR3: CASSLDRVTDTQYF

V: TRBV5-1
size: -
J: TRBJ1-1
D: -
DNA: TGCGCCAGCAGCTCCCAGGGCCCCAGACGGACTGAAGCTTTCTTT
CDR3: CASSSQGPRRTEAFF

V: TRBV7-9
size: -
J: TRBJ2-7
D: -
DNA: TGTGCCAGCAGCTTAGCCGGACAGCTTTCCTACGAGCAGTACTTC
CDR3: CASSLAGQLSYEQYF

V: TRBV7-2
size: -
J: TRBJ2-1
D: -
DNA: TGTGCCAGCAGCCGAACCATGGGCTGGGTTGAGCAGTTCTTC
CDR3: CASSRTMGWVEQFF

V: TRBV6-6
size: -
J: TRBJ2-7
D: TRBD1
DNA: TGTGCCAGCACCCCCACAGGGGAATACGAGCAGTACTTC
CDR3: CASTPTGEYEQYF

V: TRBV28
size: few
J: TRBJ1-2
D: -
DNA: TGTGCCAGCAGATGGGGGGTTGGCTACACCTTC
CDR3: CASRWGVGYTF

V: TRBV19
size: once
J: TRBJ1-4
D: TRBD1
DNA: TGTGCCAGTAGTGTGGGACAGCGTAATGAAAAACTGTTTTTT
CDR3: CASSVGQRNEKLFF

V: TRBV2
size: -
J: TRBJ2-5
D: TRBD2
DNA: TGTGCCAGCAGTTCATCGACTAGCGGGGGGGATCAAGAGACCCAGTACTTC
CDR3: CASSSSTSGGDQETQYF

V: TRBV10-2
size: -
J: TRBJ1-1
D: TRBD1
DNA: TGCGCCAGCAGTGAGGCCTCGGACAGGGGGACTGAAGCTTTCTTT
CDR3: CASSEASDRGTEAFF

V: TRBV27
size: once
J: TRBJ2-6
D: TRBD1
DNA: TGTGCCAGCAGCTTGAACTACAGGGGGACGTGGTTTGGGGCCAACGTCCTGACTTTC
CDR3: CASSLNYRGTWFGANVLTF

V: TRBV20-1
size: few
J: TRBJ2-7
D: TRBD2
DNA: TGCAGTGGCGGGAGTGTCCACGAGCAGTACTTC
CDR3: CSGGSVHEQYF

V: TRBV11-2
size: -
J: TRBJ2-5
D: -
DNA: -
CDR3: CASSFGPGQGYEQYF

V: TRBV5-1
size: -
J: TRBJ2-1
D: TRBD2
DNA: TGCGCCAGCAGCTTGAGATACCAGCGGGGGGTCCTTCCCTACAATGAGCAGTTCTTC
CDR3: CASSLRYQRGVLPYNEQFF

V: TRBV5-4
size: -
J: TRBJ2-5
D: TRBD2
DNA: TGTGCCAGCAGCTTTCCAGGTGGGAGGGTGGAGACCCAGTACTTC
CDR3: CASSFPGGRVETQYF

V: TRBV6-1
size: -
J: TRBJ2-7
D: TRBD1
DNA: TGTGCCAGCACCCCGGGACAGTCCTACGAGCAGTACTTC
CDR3: CASTPGQSYEQYF

V: TRBV14
size: -
J: TRBJ1-4
D: -
DNA: TGTGCCAGCAGCGAAAAAGCGGGGGCCGGTGAAAAACTGTTTTTT
CDR3: CASSEKAGAGEKLFF

V: TRBV6-5
size: -
J: TRBJ1-6
D: -
DNA: TGTGCCAGCAGTTACGACAGGTCCTATAATTCACCCCTCCACTTT
CDR3: CASSYDRSYNSPLHF

V: TRBV4-2
size: -
J: TRBJ2-7
D: -
DNA: TGTGCCAGCAGCCAAGGGGAGGTGTCCGAGGGCCTCTACGAGCAGTACTTC
CDR3: CASSQGEVSEGLYEQYF

V: TRBV6-5
size: -
J: TRBJ2-5
D: -
DNA: TGTGCCAGCAGTTCCGATGGGAGCGTGCGAGAGACCCAGTACTTC
CDR3: CASSSDGSVRETQYF

V: TRBV5-4
size: -
J: TRBJ2-5
D: TRBD1
DNA: TGTGCCAGCAGCTTGTTGGGACAGCAAGAGGCCCAGTACTTC
CDR3: CASSLLGQQEAQYF

V: TRBV6-5
size: -
J: TRBJ1-2
D: -
DNA: TGTACCTCAGGGGCCAACTATGGCTACACCTTC
CDR3: CTSGANYGYTF

V: TRBV6-5
size: -
J: TRBJ2-2
D: TRBD2
DNA: TGTGCCGCGGGAGTGTCGATTAAACACCGGGGAGCTGTTTTT
CDR3: CAAGVSIKHRGAVF

V: TRBV5-4
size: few
J: TRBJ2-7
D: -
DNA: TGTGCCAGCAGCTTGTTAGACAATTCCTACGAGCAGTACTTC
CDR3: CASSLLDNSYEQYF

V: TRBV29-1
size: few
J: TRBJ1-3
D: -
DNA: TGCAGCGTTGAACCTTACGGGGGGACCGGAAACACCATATATTTT
CDR3: CSVEPYGGTGNTIYF

V: TRBV30
size: -
J: TRBJ1-1
D: TRBD1
DNA: TGTGCCTGGAGTGTCCCCCCCGGACAGGTAGCTTTCTTT
CDR3: CAWSVPPGQVAFF

V: TRBV7-9
size: -
J: TRBJ1-2
D: -
DNA: TGTGCCAGCAGCTTAGAACCCCCAGGGCCGGGCTACACCTTC
CDR3: CASSLEPPGPGYTF

V: TRBV7-8
size: -
J: TRBJ1-1
D: -
DNA: TGTGCCAGCAGGAACCACAGGGCTGGCACTGAAGCTTTCTTT
CDR3: CASRNHRAGTEAFF

V: TRBV19
size: -
J: TRBJ1-2
D: -
DNA: TGTGCCAGTAGCTTCAGGGATGGCTACACCTTC
CDR3: CASSFRDGYTF

V: TRBV28
size: once
J: TRBJ1-2
D: TRBD1
DNA: TGTGCCAGCAGTTTCGGGACAGGGGGCTACTATGGCTACACCTTC
CDR3: CASSFGTGGYYGYTF

V: TRBV27
size: -
J: TRBJ2-2
D: TRBD1
DNA: TGTGCCAGCAGTCGTTTGGACAGGGGTGGGCTCGGGGAGCTGTTTTTT
CDR3: CASSRLDRGGLGELFF

V: TRBV7-9
size: few
J: TRBJ1-2
D: -
DNA: TGTGCCAGCACTGGGGGGGGTGGCTACACCTTC
CDR3: CASTGGGGYTF

V: TRBV11-3
size: -
J: TRBJ2-7
D: TRBD2
DNA: TGTGCCAGCAGCCAAACTAGCGGCGGTGCGTACGAGCAGTACTTC
CDR3: CASSQTSGGAYEQYF

V: TRBV4-1
size: -
J: TRBJ1-1
D: TRBD1
DNA: TGCGCCAGCAGTGACAGGGTGAACACTGAAGCTTTCTTT
CDR3: CASSDRVNTEAFF

V: TRBV4-3
size: -
J: TRBJ2-7
D: TRBD2
DNA: TGCGCCAGCAGCCGAATTAGCGGGGGGGGATACGAGCAGTACTTC
CDR3: CASSRISGGGYEQYF

V: TRBV5-4
size: -
J: TRBJ1-2
D: -
DNA: TGTGCCAGCAGCGGATTAACAGGGAACTATGGCTACACCTTC
CDR3: CASSGLTGNYGYTF

V: TRBV4-1
size: -
J: TRBJ1-3
D: -
DNA: TGCGCCAGCAGCCAACTAGCGGACAGTGGAAACACCATATATTTT
CDR3: CASSQLADSGNTIYF